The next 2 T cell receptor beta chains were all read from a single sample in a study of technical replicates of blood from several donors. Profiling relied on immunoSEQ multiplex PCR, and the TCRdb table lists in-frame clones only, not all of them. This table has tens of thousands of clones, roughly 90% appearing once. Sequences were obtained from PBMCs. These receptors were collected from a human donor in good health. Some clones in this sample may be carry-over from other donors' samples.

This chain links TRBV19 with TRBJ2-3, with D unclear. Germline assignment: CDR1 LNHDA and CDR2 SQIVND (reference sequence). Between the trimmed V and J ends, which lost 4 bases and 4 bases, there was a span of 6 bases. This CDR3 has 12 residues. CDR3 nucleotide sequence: TGTGCCAGTAGTAACTCGGCAGATACGCAGTATTTT. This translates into CASSNSADTQYF.

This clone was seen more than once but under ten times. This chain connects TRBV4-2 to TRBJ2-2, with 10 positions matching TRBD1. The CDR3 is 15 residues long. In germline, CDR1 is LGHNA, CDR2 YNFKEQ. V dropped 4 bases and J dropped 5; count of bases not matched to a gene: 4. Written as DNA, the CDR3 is TGTGCCAGCAGCCGCGGGACAGGGGAAACCGGGGAGCTGTTTTTT. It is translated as CASSRGTGETGELFF.